This entry features one T cell receptor (beta chain) sequence. Its target is not known. This sample is drawn from a study of cytomegalovirus exposure and HLA in healthy donors. Overall study findings and caveats: A few CMV-associated chains were confirmed in vitro to be specific for CMV antigens.

Repertoires were generated with immunoSEQ multiplex PCR, while TCRdb's copy carries only in-frame clones and drops some. The sample contains 250,000 to 400,000 clones, over 75% of which appear only once. Trimming cost V 1 base and J 10 bases; bases outside gene matches: 12. The CDR3 covers 16 residues. Per the germline V gene, CDR1 is SGHVS and CDR2 is FQNEAQ. Sequencing used PBMCs. The J gene is TRBJ2-3, the V gene TRBV7-8; the match to TRBD2 covers 9 bases. The source is a man younger than 40 in good health and CMV-seronegative. The CDR3 spells CASSLEAVAGAYPQYF. DNA of the CDR3: TGTGCCAGCAGCTTAGAGGCGGTAGCGGGGGCTTATCCGCAGTATTTT. The variable domain in full, with the rest retrieved from reference TRBV7-8 and TRBJ2-3, is GAGVSQSPRYKVAKRGQDVALRCDPISGHVSLFWYQQALGQGPEFLTYFQNEAQLDKSGLPSDRFFAERPEGSVSTLKIQRTQQEDSAVYLCASSLEAVAGAYPQYFGPGTRLTVL.